Here is one T cell receptor (beta chain) with its context. The sample is drawn from a study of shared clonotypes between healthy human individuals. Tens of millions of PBMCs went into genomic DNA for unsorted samples. At the deep level, the assay was run. Sequencing used immunoSEQ multiplex PCR; TCRdb keeps in-frame clones, though not all of them. The sample consists of approximately 510,000 clones, roughly 78% of them appearing once. CDR3 length: 15 residues. V dropped 5 bases and J dropped 1 base, with 14 bases sitting between them. CDR1 and CDR2 (germline): SGHNT, YYREEE (reference sequence). The receptor comes from a woman in her thirties or forties in good health. Some clones in this sample may be carry-over from other donors' samples. Material for sequencing was PBMCs. V is TRBV5-4 and J is TRBJ2-3; D possibly corresponds to TRBD1 (6 bases). CDR3 amino acids: CASRPGGQRTDTQYF. The DNA for the CDR3 is TGTGCCAGCAGACCGGGTGGACAGCGCACAGATACGCAGTATTTT.